The 17 T cell receptor beta chains below come from one sample, sequenced in a study of blood T cell repertoires in COVID-19 (dated by TCRdb to the early 2020s). The library came from the immunoSEQ multiplex PCR assay. TCRdb holds this immuneACCESS table with in-frame rearrangements only. Some clones are missing; in checked studies, unresolved V genes explain under half, and the rest has no known cause. The sample records 190,000 or so clones, 80% to 90% of which are singletons. The ten largest clonotypes hold 10% of the sample. The sequenced material came from PBMCs or T cells enriched from blood (not recorded which). Receptor source: a man between 18 and 29 years old with acute COVID-19.

The V call is TRBV6-4, the J call TRBJ2-2, with TRBD1 identical over 7 bases. CDR1 and CDR2 (germline): MRHNA, SNTAGT. This CDR3 is 14 amino acids long. After removal of 4 bases from V and 4 bases from J, the junction contained 3 bases not matched to a gene. The CDR3, as DNA: TGTGCCAGCAGTGGGTCAGGGGGCACCGGGGAGCTGTTTTTT. This sequence encodes CASSGSGGTGELFF.

V and J are TRBV6-5 and TRBJ1-2, with D tentatively TRBD1 (6 bases). The germline V gene encodes CDR1 MNHEY and CDR2 SVGAGI. The CDR3 runs to 14 residues. Trimming stripped 5 bases from V and 7 bases from J, with 17 bases between. The DNA for the CDR3 is TGTGCCAGCAGTCGCTCGGGGGGCGCATCTGGCTACACCTTC. It codes for CASSRSGGASGYTF.

The chain is built from TRBV4-2 and TRBJ2-1, with D tentatively TRBD1 (5 bases). Per the germline V gene, CDR1 is LGHNA and CDR2 is YNFKEQ. The CDR3 covers 15 residues. V dropped 0 bases and J dropped 7 bases, with 13 bases sitting between them. CDR3 amino acids: CASSQEGPLWNEQFF. Here the CDR3 DNA reads TGTGCCAGCAGCCAAGAGGGGCCCTTATGGAATGAGCAGTTCTTC.

The chain couples TRBV7-9 to TRBJ2-1, with 14 bases that match TRBD2. J lost 8 bases, V lost 3 bases, and 3 bases had no gene match. CDR1 and CDR2 (germline): SEHNR, FQNEAQ (reference sequence). CDR3 size: 15 residues. The CDR3 nucleotides read TGTGCCAGCAGCTTCGGGACTAGCGGGAGTTATGAGCAGTTCTTC. Protein product: CASSFGTSGSYEQFF.

The chain combines TRBV2 with TRBJ2-3; TRBD1 might be the D (6 bases). This CDR3 contains 13 residues. CDR1 is SNHLY and CDR2 is FYNNEI in the germline V gene. V was clipped by 6 bases and J by 5 bases, with 12 bases between them. CDR3 bases: TGTGCCAGCAGGACAGGTTTGGGAGATACGCAGTATTTT. Protein product: CASRTGLGDTQYF.

The V call is TRBV27, the J call TRBJ1-6, with D uncertain. This CDR3 spans 16 amino acids. V shed 1 base and J shed 9 bases, with 16 bases lying between them. From germline, CDR1 is MNHEY and CDR2 SMNVEV (reference sequence). The CDR3 is CASSLLPGGGGSPLHF. Here the CDR3 DNA reads TGTGCCAGCAGTTTATTGCCGGGTGGAGGAGGTTCACCCCTCCACTTT.

The chain employs TRBV28 and TRBJ2-2; 8 bases fit TRBD2. This CDR3 is 13 amino acids long. The germline V gene has CDR1 MDHEN and CDR2 SYDVKM. V was clipped by 6 bases and J by 6 bases; unmatched bases: 3. CDR3 loop: CASRASGPGELFF. DNA of the CDR3: TGTGCCAGCAGAGCTAGCGGGCCCGGGGAGCTGTTTTTT.

This chain connects TRBV5-1 to TRBJ2-3, with 13 bases that match TRBD2. Per germline, CDR1 SGHRS and CDR2 YFSETQ. Losses at the gene ends were 4 bases for V and 1 base for J; bases not matched to a gene: 0. The CDR3 runs 15 residues. For the CDR3, the DNA is TGCGCCAGCAGCGGGACTAGCGGGGGCACAGATACGCAGTATTTT. Its translation is CASSGTSGGTDTQYF.

This chain connects TRBV18 to TRBJ2-3; 7 bases fit TRBD1. This CDR3 has 16 amino acids. Losses at the gene ends were 3 bases for V and 0 bases for J; bases not matched to a gene: 6. Per germline, CDR1 KGHSH and CDR2 LQKENI. CDR3 nucleotide sequence: TGTGCCAGCTCACCGGTCGGACAGGCAAGCACAGATACGCAGTATTTT. Residues: CASSPVGQASTDTQYF.

V usage is TRBV9 and J usage is TRBJ2-1, with D maybe TRBD2 (6 bases). CDR3 length: 15 amino acids. Germline values: CDR1 SGDLS, CDR2 YYNGEE. The germline V and J ends were trimmed by 0 bases and 6 bases, with 13 bases remaining between them. In nucleotides, the CDR3 is TGTGCCAGCAGCGTAGACGGGAGTTGGGGCAATGAGCAGTTCTTC. This sequence encodes CASSVDGSWGNEQFF.

The J gene is TRBJ2-2, the V gene TRBV15; 8 bases match TRBD1. Germline CDR1 and CDR2: LNHNV and YYDKDF (reference sequence). The CDR3 consists of 16 residues. With 2 bases clipped from V and 1 base from J, the junction kept 3 bases outside the gene matches. Written as DNA, the CDR3 is TGTGCCACCAGCAGACCCGGGACAGGGAACACCGGGGAGCTGTTTTTT. This encodes CATSRPGTGNTGELFF.

J is TRBJ1-2 and V is TRBV6-5; 9 nucleotides line up with TRBD1. The germline gives CDR1 MNHEY, CDR2 SVGAGI. The CDR3 consists of 15 residues. The V segment lost 7 bases and the J segment 6 bases; nucleotides outside the gene matches: 12. CDR3 in amino acids: CASTSGQGSWDGYTF. Here the CDR3 DNA reads TGTGCCAGCACATCCGGACAGGGGAGTTGGGATGGCTACACCTTC.

V is TRBV4-1 and J is TRBJ2-3, with 9 positions matching TRBD2. Germline-derived CDR1 and CDR2 are MGHRA and YSYEKL. The CDR3 length is 16 residues. Unmatched junction bases numbered 6, after V lost 4 bases and J lost 1 base. CDR3 residues: CASSPRLAGGTDTQYF. For the CDR3, the DNA is TGCGCCAGCAGCCCAAGGTTAGCGGGAGGCACAGATACGCAGTATTTT.

The chain recombines TRBV29-1 with TRBJ1-4; no definite D call. The CDR3 sequence is 12 residues long. Germline CDR1 is SQVTM and CDR2 is ANQGSEA. Trimming shortened V by 3 bases and J by 6 bases, and 8 bases separated the two germline ends. The chain's CDR3 is CSVEVEYEKLFF. DNA for the CDR3: TGCAGCGTTGAGGTGGAGTATGAAAAACTGTTTTTT.

This rearrangement joins TRBV4-1 to TRBJ2-1; D possibly corresponds to TRBD2 (5 bases). V was trimmed by 1 base and J by 9 bases, leaving 10 bases between them. This CDR3 is 13 amino acids long. CDR1 MGHRA and CDR2 YSYEKL come from the germline V gene. The CDR3 protein is CASSQGSAAEQFF. In DNA form, the CDR3 reads TGCGCCAGCAGCCAAGGGTCAGCGGCTGAGCAGTTCTTC.

This chain connects TRBV12-3 or TRBV12-4 to TRBJ1-3; no reliable D call. This CDR3 has 13 residues. With 4 bases removed from V and 3 bases from J, the gap between germline ends came to 7 bases. In nucleotides, the CDR3 is TGTGCCAGCAGTTCCCGTAGTGGAAACACCATATATTTT. It is translated as CASSSRSGNTIYF.

The V gene is TRBV19, the J gene TRBJ1-1, with 7 bases fitting TRBD1. From germline, CDR1 is LNHDA and CDR2 SQIVND (reference sequence). The CDR3 spans 14 residues. Trimming took 3 bases from V and 5 from J; bases not matched to a gene: 6. The CDR3 sequence is CASSIQQGKTEAFF. The CDR3 nucleotides read TGTGCCAGTAGTATCCAACAGGGGAAAACTGAAGCTTTCTTT.